This T cell receptor (beta chain) is drawn from a study of cytomegalovirus exposure and HLA in healthy donors. PCR primers comprised 60 Vbeta and 13 Jbeta primers. Sequencing used immunoSEQ multiplex PCR; TCRdb keeps in-frame clones, though not all of them. The sample yields approximately 130,000 clones, around 78% seen once. Turning to this clone: The target antigen is unknown.

V lost 1 base and J lost 1; bases outside the gene matches: 4. Germline loops: CDR1 SGHTA, CDR2 FQGNSA. The CDR3 totals 16 residues. Study results and caveats: In a later analysis, TCR beta V- and J-gene trimming showed a link to a missense DCLRE1C variant.

This sequence originates from a woman in her forties in good health and CMV-seronegative. This rearrangement joins TRBV7-2 to TRBJ2-3, with TRBD2 matching 8 bases. The sample consisted of PBMCs. The CDR3 loop is CASSLERGIGTDTQYF. CDR3 DNA sequence: TGTGCCAGCAGCTTAGAGCGGGGGATTGGCACAGATACGCAGTATTTT.